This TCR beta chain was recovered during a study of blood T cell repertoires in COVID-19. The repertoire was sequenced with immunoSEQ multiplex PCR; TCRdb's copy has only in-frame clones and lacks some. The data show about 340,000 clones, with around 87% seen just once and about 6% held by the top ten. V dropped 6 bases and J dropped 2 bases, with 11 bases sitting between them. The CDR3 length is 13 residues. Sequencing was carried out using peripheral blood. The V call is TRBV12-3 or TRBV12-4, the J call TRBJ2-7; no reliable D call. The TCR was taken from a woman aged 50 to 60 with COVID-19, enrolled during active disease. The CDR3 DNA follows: TGTGCCAGCAGATCCCTCGGTACCTACGAGCAGTACTTC. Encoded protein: CASRSLGTYEQYF.